The sequence of this T cell receptor (beta chain) was determined in a study of glioma-infiltrating T cells. Study observations and caveats: Tissue and blood shared very few CDR3 sequences. Above-expected tissue-blood divergence occurred in all gliomas, most in low-grade ones.

Amplification of TCR alpha and beta CDR3 regions from RNA used iRepertoire nested multiplex PCR. Tissue mRNA or PBMC total RNA, roughly 90-400 ng, went into one-step reverse transcription and amplification. Using its own MiXCR run on the multiplex PCR reads, TCRdb lists one record per CDR3 protein. The sample yields fewer than 200,000 distinct CDR3 sequences, 43% seen once. This clonotype was counted many times. The antigen is not known. Germline assignment: CDR1 DFQATT and CDR2 SNEGSKA (reference sequence). The CDR3 runs to 11 residues. The V gene end was trimmed by 6 bases and the J gene end by 8 bases; junction bases not matched to a gene: 5.

This chain uses TRBV20-1 with TRBJ1-2, with TRBD1 matching 8 bases. The receptor was isolated from a human donor with low-grade glioma or glioblastoma, undergoing nonglioma brain surgery, or in good health (not recorded which). The sequenced sample was glioma tissue, nonneoplastic brain tissue, or PBMCs (not recorded which). The CDR3 nucleotides read TGCAGTGCCTACAGGGGGACAGGCTACACCTTC. This gives the protein CSAYRGTGYTF.